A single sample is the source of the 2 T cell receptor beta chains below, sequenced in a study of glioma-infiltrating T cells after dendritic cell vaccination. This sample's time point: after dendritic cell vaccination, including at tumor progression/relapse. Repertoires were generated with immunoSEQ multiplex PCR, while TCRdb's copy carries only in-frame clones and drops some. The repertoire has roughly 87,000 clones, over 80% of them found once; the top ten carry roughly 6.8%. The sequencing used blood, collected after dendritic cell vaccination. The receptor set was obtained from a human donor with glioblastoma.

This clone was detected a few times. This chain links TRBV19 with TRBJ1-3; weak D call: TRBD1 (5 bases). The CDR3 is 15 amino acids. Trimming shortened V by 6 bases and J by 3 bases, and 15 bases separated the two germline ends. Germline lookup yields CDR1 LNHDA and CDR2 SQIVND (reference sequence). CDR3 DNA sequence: TGTGCCAGTAGATCGGGGACTCAAGGTGGAAACACCATATATTTT. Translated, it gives CASRSGTQGGNTIYF. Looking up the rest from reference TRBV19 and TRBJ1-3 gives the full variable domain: DGGITQSPKYLFRKEGQNVTLSCEQNLNHDAMYWYRQDPGQGLRLIYYSQIVNDFQKGDIAEGYSVSREKKESFPLTVTSAQKNPTAFYLCASRSGTQGGNTIYFGEGSWLTVV.

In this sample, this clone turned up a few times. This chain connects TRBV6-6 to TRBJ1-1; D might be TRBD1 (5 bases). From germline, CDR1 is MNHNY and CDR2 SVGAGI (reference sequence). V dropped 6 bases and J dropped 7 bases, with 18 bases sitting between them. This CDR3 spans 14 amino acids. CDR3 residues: CASSTTLQGSEAFF. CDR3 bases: TGTGCCAGCAGCACCACCCTTCAGGGTAGTGAAGCTTTCTTT.